One sample yielded the 23 T cell receptor beta chains listed below, sequenced in a study of identical twins. TCRdb itself ran the 5' RACE reads through MiXCR, one entry per CDR3 protein. The repertoire consists of some 760,000 distinct CDR3 sequences, with about 20% occurring once and the leading ten covering around 14%. The data also belong to a second study, concerning T cells expressing NK-cell markers.

The specimen sequenced was PBMCs. The source of these receptors is a woman in her late teens or twenties in good health.

The sample holds a few counts of this clonotype. The chain joins TRBV4-2 to TRBJ2-7, with 13 bases identical to TRBD2. Losses at the gene ends were 5 bases for V and 5 bases for J; bases not matched to a gene: 3. The CDR3 contains 14 residues. Germline CDR1 LGHNA, CDR2 YNFKEQ. The DNA of the CDR3 is TGTGCCAGCAGCGAAGGACTAGCGGGAGACGAGCAGTACTTC. Its translation: CASSEGLAGDEQYF.

This sequence joins TRBV10-2 and TRBJ1-6; D is unclear. The CDR3 is 13 residues long. Trimming stripped 9 bases from V and 7 bases from J, with 13 bases between. From germline, CDR1 is WSHSY and CDR2 SAAADI. This CDR3 reads CARRKNANSPLHF. The CDR3 DNA is TGCGCCAGGCGGAAGAACGCGAATTCACCCCTCCACTTT.

In this sample, this clonotype turned up a few times. The genes are TRBV6-2 or TRBV6-3 and TRBJ2-3; D may be TRBD1 (6 bases). CDR3 length: 13 amino acids. V lost 7 bases and J 4 bases, leaving 12 bases between the germline ends. Germline lookup yields CDR1 MNHEY and CDR2 SVGEGT. The CDR3 loop is CASTIRGPDTQYF. The CDR3 bases are TGTGCCAGCACGATCAGGGGACCAGATACGCAGTATTTT.

This clonotype was seen a handful of times. This sequence joins TRBV5-1 and TRBJ1-2; D is undetermined. Germline loops: CDR1 SGHRS, CDR2 YFSETQ. Trimming shortened V by 4 bases and J by 6 bases, and 10 bases separated the two germline ends. The CDR3 sequence is 12 residues long. The CDR3 DNA reads as TGCGCCAGCAGCCTCAATAGCGATGGCTACACCTTC. Its translation: CASSLNSDGYTF.

The chain couples TRBV28 to TRBJ1-1; TRBD1 is a possible D gene (5 bases). Germline V gene lookup returns CDR1 MDHEN and CDR2 SYDVKM. CDR3 size: 12 residues. The V end was cut by 4 bases, the J end by 11 bases, with 14 bases between. The CDR3 region has the DNA TGTGCCAGCAGTTCGCAGGGTAATGGCGCTTTCTTT. Its protein is CASSSQGNGAFF.

The chain couples TRBV6-5 to TRBJ2-7, with D perhaps matching TRBD1 or TRBD2 (5 bases each). CDR3 length equals 17 residues. Germline V gene data show CDR1 as MNHEY and CDR2 as SVGAGI. Trimming took 6 bases from V and 3 from J, leaving 24 bases between them. The CDR3 sequence: CASSYSPPSAGSYEQYF. CDR3 bases: TGTGCCAGCAGCTATTCCCCTCCCTCGGCAGGGAGCTACGAGCAGTACTTC.

V gene TRBV4-1 combines with J gene TRBJ2-1; 7 bases are shared with TRBD2. The CDR3 contains 18 residues. CDR1 and CDR2 (germline): MGHRA, YSYEKL. J gave up 7 bases and V 1 base, and 16 bases lay outside the gene matches. The CDR3 DNA sequence: TGCGCCAGCAGCCAAGCCCCCAGGAGCGGGATAATTCCTAATGAGCAGTTCTTC. Protein product: CASSQAPRSGIIPNEQFF.

The rearrangement joins TRBV25-1 to TRBJ2-7; D possibly matches TRBD1 or TRBD2 (6 bases each). The germline V and J ends were trimmed by 3 bases and 4 bases, with 13 bases remaining between them. CDR3 size: 14 residues. CDR1 and CDR2 from the germline V gene are MGHDK and SYGVNS. The CDR3 DNA sequence: TGTGCCAGCAGTGATAGGGGGGCTAGGTACGAGCAGTACTTC. Protein sequence: CASSDRGARYEQYF.

In its sample, this clonotype was seen a few times. The chain employs TRBV20-1 and TRBJ2-2; unclear D gene. V lost 3 bases, J lost 2 bases, and 7 bases lay in between. The CDR3 covers 13 residues. From germline, CDR1 is DFQATT and CDR2 SNEGSKA (reference sequence). The CDR3 loop is CSASIRNTGELFF. The CDR3 DNA sequence: TGCAGTGCTAGTATCAGAAACACCGGGGAGCTGTTTTTT.

This clonotype was picked up a small number of times. For the CDR3, the DNA is TGTGCCAGCAGCTTAGGATTCCCCACCGGAGAATTCTTC. It translates to CASSLGFPTGEFF. J is TRBJ2-1 and V is TRBV7-2; no firm D call. Trimming removed 1 base from V and 16 bases from J, with 17 bases in between. The CDR3 is made up of 13 amino acids. Germline V gene lookup returns CDR1 SGHTA and CDR2 FQGNSA.

In this sample, this clonotype turned up a few times. The rearrangement joins TRBV6-1 to TRBJ1-6; maybe TRBD1 (5 bases). Per germline, CDR1 MNHNS and CDR2 SASEGT. The CDR3 spans 13 residues. V was trimmed by 1 base and J by 16 bases, leaving 14 bases between them. CDR3 loop: CASSEVRGRELHF. The CDR3 DNA reads TGTGCCAGCAGTGAAGTCCGGGGGAGAGAACTCCACTTT.

This clonotype was seen more than once but under ten times. This chain joins TRBV29-1 and TRBJ1-6; D gene ambiguous. V was trimmed by 5 bases and J by 2 bases, leaving 10 bases between them. Germline CDR1 and CDR2: SQVTM and ANQGSEA. This CDR3 is 14 amino acids long. The CDR3 DNA reads TGCAGCGTTTCGGACGAAGCCTATAATTCACCCCTCCACTTT. Amino acid sequence: CSVSDEAYNSPLHF.

The J gene is TRBJ1-6, the V gene TRBV20-1, with D possibly matching TRBD1 (6 bases). Trimming pared 2 bases from V and 9 bases from J, leaving 17 bases between. The germline gives CDR1 DFQATT, CDR2 SNEGSKA (reference sequence). The CDR3 is 15 amino acids. In DNA, the CDR3 is TGCAGTGCTAGATCCACCCAGGGGCTTAGTTCACCCCTCCACTTT. This translates into CSARSTQGLSSPLHF.

The CDR3: CSAKTGYGYTF. The CDR3 bases are TGCAGTGCTAAGACAGGGTATGGCTACACCTTC. The chain couples TRBV20-1 to TRBJ1-2; 7 nucleotides line up with TRBD1. J lost 5 bases, V lost 4 bases, and 1 base had no gene match. The CDR3 is 11 amino acids. Looked up from germline, CDR1 is DFQATT and CDR2 is SNEGSKA (reference sequence).

V and J are TRBV9 and TRBJ2-2; a possible D gene is TRBD2 (6 bases). CDR1 and CDR2 (germline): SGDLS, YYNGEE. The CDR3 runs 17 residues. The V end was cut by 3 bases, the J end by 0 bases, with 15 bases between. This chain's CDR3 is CASSGGTAGPNTGELFF. In DNA, the CDR3 is TGTGCCAGCAGCGGGGGGACGGCGGGACCGAACACCGGGGAGCTGTTTTTT.

In this sample, this clonotype turned up a few times. The chain has TRBV6-5 and TRBJ2-3; D is ambiguous. The V gene's germline CDR1 is MNHEY and CDR2 SVGAGI. The length of the CDR3 is 15 residues. Trimming stripped 4 bases from V and 6 bases from J, with 17 bases between. The CDR3 bases are TGTGCCAGCAGTTCCCAAGACGGTTTTCTGGATACGCAGTATTTT. It encodes CASSSQDGFLDTQYF.

V and J are TRBV4-2 and TRBJ1-4; the D is unclear. Deletions cut 4 bases from V and 2 bases from J, with 14 bases between. Germline CDR1 LGHNA, CDR2 YNFKEQ. This CDR3 has 16 residues. The DNA for the CDR3 is TGTGCCAGCAGCCCGACCGTCGGGTCGACTAATGAAAAACTGTTTTTT. It translates to CASSPTVGSTNEKLFF.

The rearrangement uses TRBV7-6 and TRBJ2-3; D not certain. In germline, CDR1 is SGHVS, CDR2 FNYEAQ. Trimming shortened V by 4 bases and J by 6 bases, and 11 bases separated the two germline ends. This CDR3 has 13 amino acids. The CDR3 reads CASSSAYFDTQYF. The DNA of the CDR3 is TGTGCCAGCAGCTCAGCGTACTTCGATACGCAGTATTTT.

This clonotype was seen many times. The CDR3 nucleotides read TGTGCCAGCAGCTCTCGACTAGCGGGAGATAGCAATGAGCAGTTCTTC. Translating gives CASSSRLAGDSNEQFF. The chain combines TRBV7-9 with TRBJ2-1, with 12 bases that match TRBD2. The CDR3 runs 16 residues. V trimming: 4 bases; J trimming: 6 bases; junction bases outside the gene matches: 7. Looked up from germline, CDR1 is SEHNR and CDR2 is FQNEAQ (reference sequence).

This clonotype was detected only a few times. The CDR3 region has the DNA TGTGCCAGCAGTTCCTACCTCCGCAGCGGGGACGTAACAGATACGCAGTATTTT. Protein product: CASSSYLRSGDVTDTQYF. The chain has TRBV12-3 or TRBV12-4 and TRBJ2-3; 7 bases match TRBD2. The ends lost 4 bases at V and 3 bases at J; junction bases unmatched: 16. The CDR3 sequence is 18 residues long.

The chain has TRBV20-1 and TRBJ2-3, with TRBD1 identical over 9 bases. V gave up 3 bases and J gave up 3 bases; unmatched junction bases: 16. CDR3 length: 18 amino acids. The germline V gene has CDR1 DFQATT and CDR2 SNEGSKA (reference sequence). The CDR3 reads CSASPGQGILGRTDTQYF. The CDR3 bases are TGCAGTGCTAGCCCGGGACAGGGTATATTGGGAAGGACAGATACGCAGTATTTT.

The V call is TRBV20-1, the J call TRBJ1-2; D gene unclear. V was pared by 3 bases and J by 4 bases, with 9 bases between. The CDR3 contains 12 residues. Looked up from germline, CDR1 is DFQATT and CDR2 is SNEGSKA (reference sequence). CDR3: CSASWGIYGYTF. The CDR3 DNA reads TGCAGTGCTAGTTGGGGAATCTATGGCTACACCTTC.

This clonotype has just a few counts. The chain combines TRBV7-2 with TRBJ2-5, with 7 bases aligning to TRBD1. This CDR3 contains 15 residues. With V trimmed by 6 bases and J by 0 bases, 7 bases remained unmatched. CDR1 and CDR2 (germline): SGHTA, FQGNSA. The CDR3 spells CASSRAGTDQETQYF. The CDR3 nucleotides are TGTGCCAGCAGTCGGGCTGGGACAGACCAAGAGACCCAGTACTTC.